A single TCR beta chain is shown here with its context. As yet, its antigen is unknown. These data originate in a study of T cell repertoires in cytomegalovirus infection. Study overall: The authors used CMV epitopes that were HLA-C-restricted (recently identified) and HLA-B-restricted (well studied). The study, taken as a whole, reports: The ex vivo response was dominated by HLA-C-restricted CMV-specific TCR beta clonotypes. Carriage of CMV together with the relevant HLA was identifiable through cumulative public TCR beta family frequency.

TCRdb used MiXCR to reprocess the reads, holding one entry per CDR3 protein. The profile shows roughly 570,000 distinct CDR3 sequences, approximately 40% of them singletons. The length of the CDR3 is 13 residues. Looked up from germline, CDR1 is DFQATT and CDR2 is SNEGSKA (reference sequence). Trimming shortened V by 3 bases and J by 5 bases, and 13 bases separated the two germline ends. The sequence derives from a human donor in good health (CMV status not recorded). Some clones in this sample may be carry-over from other donors' samples. This chain joins TRBV20-1 and TRBJ2-5; possible D gene TRBD2, 6 bases. The material was cultured PBMCs, obtained from culture after CMV antigen stimulation. CDR3 sequence: CSASTLARETQYF. As DNA, the CDR3 is TGCAGTGCTAGCACACTAGCTAGGGAGACCCAGTACTTC.